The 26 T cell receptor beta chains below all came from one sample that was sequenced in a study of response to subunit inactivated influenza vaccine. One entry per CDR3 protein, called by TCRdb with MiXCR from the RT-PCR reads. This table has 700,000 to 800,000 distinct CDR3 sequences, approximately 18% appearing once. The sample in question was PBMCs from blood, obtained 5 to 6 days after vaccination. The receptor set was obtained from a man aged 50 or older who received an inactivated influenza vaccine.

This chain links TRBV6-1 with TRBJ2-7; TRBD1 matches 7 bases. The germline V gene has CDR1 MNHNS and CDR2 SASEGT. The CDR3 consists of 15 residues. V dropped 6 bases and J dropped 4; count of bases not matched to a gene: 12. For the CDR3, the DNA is TGTGCCAGCAGGTCCTGGGGGACAGACGATTACGAGCAGTACTTC. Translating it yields CASRSWGTDDYEQYF.

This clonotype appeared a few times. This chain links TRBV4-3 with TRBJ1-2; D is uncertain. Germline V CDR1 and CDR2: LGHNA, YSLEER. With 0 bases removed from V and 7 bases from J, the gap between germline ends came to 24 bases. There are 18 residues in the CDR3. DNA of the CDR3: TGCGCCAGCAGCCAAGATTTAGTTCAGGCCAGGTTCGGATCTGGCTACACCTTC. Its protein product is CASSQDLVQARFGSGYTF.

CDR3 in amino acids: CASSVVGVSDTQYF. The CDR3 bases are TGTGCCAGCAGCGTAGTGGGGGTGTCAGATACGCAGTATTTT. V usage is TRBV9 and J usage is TRBJ2-3, with D tentatively TRBD1 or TRBD2 (5 bases each). Germline V gives CDR1 SGDLS, CDR2 YYNGEE. The CDR3 length is 14 residues. Trimming left V 0 bases short and J 4 bases short, with 9 bases between.

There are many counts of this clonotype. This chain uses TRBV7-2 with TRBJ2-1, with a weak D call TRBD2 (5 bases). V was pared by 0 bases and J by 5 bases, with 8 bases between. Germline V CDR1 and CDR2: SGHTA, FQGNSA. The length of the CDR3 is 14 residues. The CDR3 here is CASSLAFGDNEQFF. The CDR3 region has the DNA TGTGCCAGCAGCTTAGCTTTCGGGGACAATGAGCAGTTCTTC.

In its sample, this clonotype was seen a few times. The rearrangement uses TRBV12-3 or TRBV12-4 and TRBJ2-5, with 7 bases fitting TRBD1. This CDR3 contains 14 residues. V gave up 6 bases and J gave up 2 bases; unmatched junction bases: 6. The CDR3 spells CASRIRDRQETQYF. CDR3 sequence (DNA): TGTGCCAGCAGAATACGGGACAGACAAGAGACCCAGTACTTC.

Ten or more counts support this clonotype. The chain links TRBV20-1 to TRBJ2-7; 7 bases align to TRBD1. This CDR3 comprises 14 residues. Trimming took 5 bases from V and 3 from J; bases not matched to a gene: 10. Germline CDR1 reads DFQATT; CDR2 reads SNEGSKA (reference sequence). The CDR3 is CSAQALDRIYEQYF. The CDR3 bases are TGCAGTGCTCAAGCCTTGGACAGGATCTACGAGCAGTACTTC.

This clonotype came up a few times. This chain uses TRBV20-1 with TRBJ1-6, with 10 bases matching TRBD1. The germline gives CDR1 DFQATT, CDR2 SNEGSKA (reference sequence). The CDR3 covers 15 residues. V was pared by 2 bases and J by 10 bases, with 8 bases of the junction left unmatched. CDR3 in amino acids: CSARTAGTGDSPLHF. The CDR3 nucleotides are TGCAGTGCTAGAACTGCCGGGACAGGGGACTCACCCCTCCACTTT.

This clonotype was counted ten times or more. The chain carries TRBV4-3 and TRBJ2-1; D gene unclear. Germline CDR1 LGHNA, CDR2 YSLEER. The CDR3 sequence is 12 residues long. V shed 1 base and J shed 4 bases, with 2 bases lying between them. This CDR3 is CASSQAYNEQFF. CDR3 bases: TGCGCCAGCAGCCAAGCATACAATGAGCAGTTCTTC.

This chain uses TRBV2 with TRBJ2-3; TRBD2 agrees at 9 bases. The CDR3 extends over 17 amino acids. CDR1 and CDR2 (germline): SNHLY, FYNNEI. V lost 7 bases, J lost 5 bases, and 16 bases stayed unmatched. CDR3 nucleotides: TGTGCCAGCAATCCTACGGGGCTAGCGGGAAGAAAAGATACGCAGTATTTT. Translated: CASNPTGLAGRKDTQYF.

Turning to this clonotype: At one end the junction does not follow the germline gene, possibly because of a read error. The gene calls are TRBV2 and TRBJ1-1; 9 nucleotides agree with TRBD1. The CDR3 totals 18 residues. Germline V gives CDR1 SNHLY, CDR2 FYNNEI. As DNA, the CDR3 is TGTGCCCGCAGTTTGCTGCTGGGGACAGGGAAGGAGAGGACTGAAGCTTTCTTT. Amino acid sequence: CARSLLLGTGKERTEAFF.

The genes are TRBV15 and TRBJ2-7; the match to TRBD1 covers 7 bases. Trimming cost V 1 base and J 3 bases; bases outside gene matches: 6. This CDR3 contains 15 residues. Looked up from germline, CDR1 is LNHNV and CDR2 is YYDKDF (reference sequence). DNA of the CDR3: TGTGCCACCAGCAGAGGACAGGGAAGTGTCTACGAGCAGTACTTC. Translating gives CATSRGQGSVYEQYF.

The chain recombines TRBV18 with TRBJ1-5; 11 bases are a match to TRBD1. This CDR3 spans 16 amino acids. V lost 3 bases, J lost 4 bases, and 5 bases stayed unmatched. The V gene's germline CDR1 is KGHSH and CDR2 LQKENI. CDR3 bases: TGTGCCAGCTCACCCCCAGGGACAGGGGGGAATCAGCCCCAGCATTTT. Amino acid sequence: CASSPPGTGGNQPQHF.

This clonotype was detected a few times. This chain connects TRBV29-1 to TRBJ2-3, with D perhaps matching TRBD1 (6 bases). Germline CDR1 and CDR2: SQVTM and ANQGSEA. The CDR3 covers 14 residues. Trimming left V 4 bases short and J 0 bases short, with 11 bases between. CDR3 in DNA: TGCAGCGTTGTACAGGGCCTTAGCACAGATACGCAGTATTTT. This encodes CSVVQGLSTDTQYF.

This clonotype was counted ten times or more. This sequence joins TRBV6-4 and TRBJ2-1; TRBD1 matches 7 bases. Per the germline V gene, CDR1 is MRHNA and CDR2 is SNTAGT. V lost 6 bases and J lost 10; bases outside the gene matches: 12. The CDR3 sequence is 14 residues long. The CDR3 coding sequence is TGTGCCAGCAGCCTAGACACAGGGGTGGACGAGCAGTTCTTC. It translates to CASSLDTGVDEQFF.

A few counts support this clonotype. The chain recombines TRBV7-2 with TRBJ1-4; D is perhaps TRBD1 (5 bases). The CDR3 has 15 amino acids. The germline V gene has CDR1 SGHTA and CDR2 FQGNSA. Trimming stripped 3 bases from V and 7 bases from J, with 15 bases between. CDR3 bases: TGTGCCAGCAGCTTTGTGGGGCAGGGAAGTGAAAAACTGTTTTTT. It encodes CASSFVGQGSEKLFF.

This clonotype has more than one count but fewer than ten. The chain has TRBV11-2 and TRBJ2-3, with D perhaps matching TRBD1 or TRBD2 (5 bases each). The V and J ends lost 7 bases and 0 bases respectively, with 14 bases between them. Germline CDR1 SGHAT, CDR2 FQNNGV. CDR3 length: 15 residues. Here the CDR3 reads CASTHVGASTDTQYF. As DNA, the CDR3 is TGTGCCAGCACGCACGTCGGGGCCAGCACAGATACGCAGTATTTT.

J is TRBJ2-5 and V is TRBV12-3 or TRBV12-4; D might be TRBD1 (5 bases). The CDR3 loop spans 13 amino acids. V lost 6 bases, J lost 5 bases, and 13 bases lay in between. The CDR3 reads CASRSDRGETQYF. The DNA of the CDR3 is TGTGCCAGCAGATCCGACAGAGGCGAGACCCAGTACTTC.

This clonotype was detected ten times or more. CDR3 nucleotides: TGTGCCAGCAGCTTAGGGTCGGGTTCCGAGCAGTACTTC. This gives the protein CASSLGSGSEQYF. This chain uses TRBV7-6 with TRBJ2-7; no reliable D call. V lost 1 base and J lost 6, with 10 bases in between. CDR1 and CDR2 from the germline V gene are SGHVS and FNYEAQ. CDR3 length equals 13 residues.

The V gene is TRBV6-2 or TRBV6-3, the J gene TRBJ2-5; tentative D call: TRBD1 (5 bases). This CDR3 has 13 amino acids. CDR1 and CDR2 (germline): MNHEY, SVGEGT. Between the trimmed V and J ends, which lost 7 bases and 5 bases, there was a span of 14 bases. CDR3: CASNDRRKETQYF. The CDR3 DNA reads TGTGCCAGCAACGACAGACGTAAGGAGACCCAGTACTTC.

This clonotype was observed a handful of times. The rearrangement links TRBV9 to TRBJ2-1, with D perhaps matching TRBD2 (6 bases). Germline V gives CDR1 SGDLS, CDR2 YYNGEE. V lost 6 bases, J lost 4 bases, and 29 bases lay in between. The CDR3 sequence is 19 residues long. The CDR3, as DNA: TGTGCCAGCACCGCCGCTGAGACTAGTCTTTTTTGGGAATACAATGAGCAGTTCTTC. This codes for CASTAAETSLFWEYNEQFF.

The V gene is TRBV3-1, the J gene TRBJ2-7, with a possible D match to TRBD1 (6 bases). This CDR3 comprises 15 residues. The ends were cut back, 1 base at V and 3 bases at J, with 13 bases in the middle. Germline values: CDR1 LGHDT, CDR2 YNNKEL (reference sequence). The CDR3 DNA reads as TGTGCCAGCAGCCAAGGGCTGGGGACAAACTACGAGCAGTACTTC. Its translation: CASSQGLGTNYEQYF.

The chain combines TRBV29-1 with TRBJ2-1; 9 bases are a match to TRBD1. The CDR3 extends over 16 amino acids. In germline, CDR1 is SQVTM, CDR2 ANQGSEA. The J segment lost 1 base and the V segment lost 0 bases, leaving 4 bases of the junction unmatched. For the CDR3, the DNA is TGCAGCGTTGAAGAGTTCGGGACAGGGTCCTACAATGAGCAGTTCTTC. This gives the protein CSVEEFGTGSYNEQFF.

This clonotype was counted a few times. The CDR3, as DNA: TGTGCCAGTCAGCGAGGGGGGGGTTTCACCGGGGAGCTGTTTTTT. It specifies CASQRGGGFTGELFF. This sequence joins TRBV2 and TRBJ2-2; possibly TRBD2 for D (7 bases). CDR1 is SNHLY and CDR2 is FYNNEI in the germline V gene. The CDR3 sequence is 15 residues long. V dropped 9 bases and J dropped 4 bases, with 18 bases sitting between them.

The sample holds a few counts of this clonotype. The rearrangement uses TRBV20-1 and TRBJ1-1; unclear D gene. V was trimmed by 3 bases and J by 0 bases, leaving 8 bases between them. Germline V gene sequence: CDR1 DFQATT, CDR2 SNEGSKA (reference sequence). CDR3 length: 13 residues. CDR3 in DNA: TGCAGTGCTAGCTCCCACCTGAACACTGAAGCTTTCTTT. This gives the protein CSASSHLNTEAFF.

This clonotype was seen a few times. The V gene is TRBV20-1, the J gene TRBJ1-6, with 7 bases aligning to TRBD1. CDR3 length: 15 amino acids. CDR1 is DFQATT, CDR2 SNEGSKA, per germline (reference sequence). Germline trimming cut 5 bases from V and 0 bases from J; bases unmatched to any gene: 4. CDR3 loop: CSAVAGGSYNSPLHF. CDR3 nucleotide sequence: TGCAGTGCTGTAGCAGGGGGCTCCTATAATTCACCCCTCCACTTT.

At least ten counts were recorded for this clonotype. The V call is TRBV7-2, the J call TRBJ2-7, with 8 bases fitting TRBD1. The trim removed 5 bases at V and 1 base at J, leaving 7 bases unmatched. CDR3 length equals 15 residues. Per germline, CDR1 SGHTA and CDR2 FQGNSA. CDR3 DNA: TGTGCCAGCAGCCGATCCGGGACAGGATCCTACGAGCAGTACTTC. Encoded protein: CASSRSGTGSYEQYF.